This TCR beta chain was captured in a study of spatial heterogeneity in lung cancer. Study details: The mean occurrence of each unique TCR and UMI combination in raw reads exceeded 9.5. Study outcomes and limitations: How many expanded intratumoral alpha and beta TCRs were present tracked the tumor mutation count, which was a count of nonsynonymous mutations. Alpha and beta chain coverage of tumor T cells was estimated at about 7.4% and 14%, respectively.

As for time point: sample taken at primary tumor resection. This clonotype was seen repeatedly, ten times or more. The antigen remains undetermined. TCRdb re-called the 5' RACE reads through MiXCR, storing one row per CDR3 protein. The sample shows several thousand distinct CDR3 sequences, approximately 9.3% of them seen only once. The ends lost 0 bases at V and 9 bases at J; junction bases unmatched: 2. This CDR3 contains 13 residues. From germline, CDR1 is SGHDN and CDR2 FVKESK. The clonotype comes from a male donor with early-stage non-small cell lung cancer. The chain couples TRBV14 to TRBJ2-1, with 7 bases aligning to TRBD2. Sequenced here: lung tumor tissue, sampled at surgery. CDR3 sequence reads: CASSQDRTSEQFF. Written as DNA, the CDR3 is TGTGCCAGCAGCCAAGATAGGACTAGTGAGCAGTTCTTC.